A single sample gave rise to the 29 T cell receptor beta chains below, sequenced in a study of response to subunit inactivated influenza vaccine (dated by TCRdb to the late 2010s). Library construction relied on RT-PCR. For sequencing, an Illumina HiSeq 2500 was employed. TCRdb took the public reads, trimmed them with fastp at Q25, ran MiXCR for clone calling and kept in-frame beta chains. Each entry merges the rows of one CDR3 protein and shows their most common DNA and genes. For this sample the table gives about 500,000 distinct CDR3 sequences, of which approximately 15% were detected only once. Together, the top ten hold 2.5% to 3.5% of the sample. The source was CD4+ T cells sorted from PBMCs, collected less than 30 months after vaccination. Source of these receptors: a man in his fifties or sixties who received an inactivated influenza vaccine. Donor details come from another sample of the same person, matched by shared clones.

The V and J genes are TRBV4-1 and TRBJ2-2; the D is unclear. V was pared by 0 bases and J by 5 bases, with 10 bases between. In germline, CDR1 is MGHRA, CDR2 YSYEKL. This CDR3 contains 15 residues. In nucleotides, the CDR3 is TGCGCCAGCAGCCAAGACGGTGTTGGAACCGGGGAGCTGTTTTTT. This translates into CASSQDGVGTGELFF.

This sequence joins TRBV10-3 and TRBJ2-1, with a weak D call TRBD1 (7 bases). The CDR3 runs to 13 residues. Trimming cost V 6 bases and J 7 bases, with 13 bases left between them. Germline assignment: CDR1 ENHRY and CDR2 SYGVKD. CDR3 loop: CAISAGQLNEQFF. Written as DNA, the CDR3 is TGTGCCATCAGCGCGGGACAGCTAAATGAGCAGTTCTTC.

The chain carries TRBV20-1 and TRBJ2-7; no clear D. The CDR3 covers 14 residues. Germline V CDR1 and CDR2: DFQATT, SNEGSKA (reference sequence). With 3 bases removed from V and 2 bases from J, the gap between germline ends came to 14 bases. The DNA for the CDR3 is TGCAGTGCTAGTCGTTTGGGAACCACCTACGAGCAGTACTTC. It translates to CSASRLGTTYEQYF.

A few counts support this clonotype. The chain joins TRBV12-3 or TRBV12-4 to TRBJ2-1, with D unresolved. The CDR3 totals 15 residues. Between the trimmed V and J ends, which lost 6 bases and 0 bases, there was a span of 12 bases. In DNA form, the CDR3 reads TGTGCCAGCAGACCTACCAAAGGCTCCTACAATGAGCAGTTCTTC. This gives the protein CASRPTKGSYNEQFF.

This rearrangement joins TRBV12-3 or TRBV12-4 to TRBJ2-1, with D unclear. The CDR3 sequence is 13 residues long. The V end lost 5 bases, the J end lost 9 bases, and 14 bases lay between the germline ends. The CDR3 reads CASSTPIESEQFF. The CDR3 coding sequence is TGTGCCAGCAGTACACCGATAGAAAGTGAGCAGTTCTTC.

There are many counts of this clonotype. The chain couples TRBV18 to TRBJ2-2; no firm D call. Per the germline V gene, CDR1 is KGHSH and CDR2 is LQKENI. V lost 5 bases and J lost 5, with 6 bases in between. The CDR3 is 12 residues long. CDR3 sequence: CASSSLTGELFF. The CDR3 DNA follows: TGTGCCAGCTCATCGTTGACCGGGGAGCTGTTTTTT.

The chain has TRBV6-1 and TRBJ1-2, with unresolved D. CDR3 length: 12 amino acids. Deletions cut 6 bases from V and 10 bases from J, with 15 bases between. The germline V gene has CDR1 MNHNS and CDR2 SASEGT. CDR3 bases: TGTGCCAGCAGGTGGACGGCACGGGACTACACCTTC. Amino acids: CASRWTARDYTF.

CDR3 sequence: CASSSAGQKYF. The CDR3, as DNA: TGTGCCAGCAGTTCAGCAGGACAGAAGTACTTC. The chain couples TRBV28 to TRBJ2-7; TRBD1 might be the D (6 bases). Germline CDR1 is MDHEN and CDR2 is SYDVKM. This CDR3 has 11 amino acids. The V and J ends lost 4 bases and 11 bases respectively, with 12 bases between them.

This clonotype was observed a few times. The genes are TRBV28 and TRBJ2-7; 11 positions agree with TRBD2. The CDR3 covers 16 residues. V lost 4 bases and J lost 5; bases outside the gene matches: 10. Germline V CDR1 and CDR2: MDHEN, SYDVKM. Written as DNA, the CDR3 is TGTGCCAGCAGTTCCTATCGACTAGCGGGATTCAACGAGCAGTACTTC. It translates to CASSSYRLAGFNEQYF.

This clonotype was seen more than once but under ten times. The chain carries TRBV2 and TRBJ1-1, with TRBD1 identical over 7 bases. The CDR3 has 15 amino acids. Trimming removed 5 bases from V and 5 bases from J; junction bases left unmatched: 11. Germline V gene sequence: CDR1 SNHLY, CDR2 FYNNEI. As DNA, the CDR3 is TGTGCCAGCAGTAAACTACAGGGGTCTATGACTGAAGCTTTCTTT. This gives the protein CASSKLQGSMTEAFF.

This clonotype was found many times. The chain uses TRBV4-3 and TRBJ2-1; possibly TRBD1 for D (6 bases). Germline loops: CDR1 LGHNA, CDR2 YSLEER. The CDR3 contains 15 residues. The germline V and J ends were trimmed by 4 bases and 4 bases, with 14 bases remaining between them. The CDR3 loop reads CASSLSRDTYNEQFF. The CDR3 DNA reads as TGCGCCAGCAGCCTGAGCCGGGACACATACAATGAGCAGTTCTTC.

The rearrangement uses TRBV7-2 and TRBJ1-5, with D possibly TRBD1 on 6 matching bases. The V gene's germline CDR1 is SGHTA and CDR2 FQGNSA. CDR3 size: 14 residues. Trimming left V 5 bases short and J 7 bases short, with 15 bases between. The CDR3, as DNA: TGTGCCAGCAGCACCAACAGGGAGTCACAGCCCCAGCATTTT. Its translation is CASSTNRESQPQHF.

The chain couples TRBV3-1 to TRBJ2-7; the match to TRBD2 covers 14 bases. J lost 2 bases, V lost 3 bases, and 3 bases had no gene match. CDR1 and CDR2 from the germline V gene are LGHDT and YNNKEL (reference sequence). This CDR3 spans 16 amino acids. The CDR3 spells CASSQGLAGDTYEQYF. The CDR3 nucleotides are TGTGCCAGCAGCCAGGGACTAGCGGGGGACACCTACGAGCAGTACTTC.

V is TRBV25-1 and J is TRBJ2-7, with TRBD2 matching 10 bases. Per the germline V gene, CDR1 is MGHDK and CDR2 is SYGVNS. V lost 4 bases and J lost 0; bases outside the gene matches: 6. This CDR3 has 16 residues. The CDR3 bases are TGTGCCAGCAGTGGCTCACTAGCGGGGCGCTCCTACGAGCAGTACTTC. It specifies CASSGSLAGRSYEQYF.

This clonotype was counted a few times. The genes are TRBV4-2 and TRBJ2-2; 7 bases line up with TRBD2. Trimming removed 5 bases from V and 5 bases from J; junction bases left unmatched: 8. Germline V gives CDR1 LGHNA, CDR2 YNFKEQ. This CDR3 comprises 15 residues. The CDR3: CASSTGGLGTGELFF. CDR3 nucleotide sequence: TGTGCCAGCAGCACCGGGGGGTTGGGAACCGGGGAGCTGTTTTTT.

This clonotype has just a few counts. This chain uses TRBV7-2 with TRBJ1-2, with a possible D match to TRBD1 (5 bases). The ends were cut back, 5 bases at V and 6 bases at J, with 19 bases in the middle. This CDR3 is 15 amino acids long. From germline, CDR1 is SGHTA and CDR2 FQGNSA. The CDR3 bases are TGTGCCAGCAGCCCAGGGAGACAGAATAGGAATGGCTACACCTTC. Translation: CASSPGRQNRNGYTF.

The chain has TRBV15 and TRBJ2-3; D unresolved. Trimming removed 0 bases at V and 2 bases at J, with 3 bases between. CDR3 size: 13 residues. CDR1 and CDR2 (germline): LNHNV, YYDKDF (reference sequence). DNA of the CDR3: TGTGCCACCAGCAGAGACGCCACAGATACGCAGTATTTT. It yields the protein CATSRDATDTQYF.

This sequence joins TRBV7-7 and TRBJ2-3, with D uncertain. Germline CDR1 reads SSHAT; CDR2 reads FNYEAQ (reference sequence). The CDR3 runs 12 residues. Deletions cut 3 bases from V and 6 bases from J, with 7 bases between. CDR3 region: CASSFMKDTQYF. The CDR3, as DNA: TGTGCCAGCAGCTTTATGAAGGATACGCAGTATTTT.

In this sample, this clonotype turned up a few times. The chain has TRBV20-1 and TRBJ1-2, with TRBD1 matching over 9 bases. The CDR3 is 12 residues long. Germline trimming cut 6 bases from V and 5 bases from J; bases unmatched to any gene: 4. Germline CDR1 is DFQATT and CDR2 is SNEGSKA (reference sequence). CDR3 amino acids: CSAIGTGYGYTF. The DNA of the CDR3 is TGCAGTGCCATCGGGACAGGGTATGGCTACACCTTC.

The chain carries TRBV11-2 and TRBJ2-2; possibly TRBD1 for D (6 bases). Trimming took off 2 bases at V and 0 bases at J, with 19 bases between the two ends. The germline V gene encodes CDR1 SGHAT and CDR2 FQNNGV. CDR3 size: 19 residues. DNA of the CDR3: TGTGCCAGCAGCTTAAGGCGCGGCAGGGGTCCACCGAACACCGGGGAGCTGTTTTTT. It is translated as CASSLRRGRGPPNTGELFF. The whole variable domain, filled in from reference TRBV11-2 and TRBJ2-2, reads EAGVAQSPRYKIIEKRQSVAFWCNPISGHATLYWYQQILGQGPKLLIQFQNNGVVDDSQLPKDRFSAERLKGVDSTLKIQPAKLEDSAVYLCASSLRRGRGPPNTGELFFGEGSRLTVL.

The chain carries TRBV29-1 and TRBJ2-5; tentatively, D is TRBD1 (5 bases). The CDR3 sequence is 13 residues long. The V gene lost 4 bases and the J gene lost 5 bases, with 14 bases spanning the gap. Germline V gene data show CDR1 as SQVTM and CDR2 as ANQGSEA. In DNA form, the CDR3 reads TGCAGCGTTGGGACAAGGGGTAGGGAGACCCAGTACTTC. It specifies CSVGTRGRETQYF.

This clonotype was seen repeatedly, ten times or more. This chain uses TRBV6-1 with TRBJ2-2; D is perhaps TRBD2 (6 bases). Looked up from germline, CDR1 is MNHNS and CDR2 is SASEGT. Between the trimmed V and J ends, which lost 7 bases and 4 bases, there was a span of 16 bases. The CDR3 loop spans 15 amino acids. CDR3 protein: CASTPMGGITGELFF. DNA for the CDR3: TGTGCCAGCACCCCCATGGGAGGTATCACCGGGGAGCTGTTTTTT.

The chain uses TRBV20-1 and TRBJ1-1, with TRBD1 as a possible D gene (5 bases). The CDR3 contains 15 residues. CDR1 is DFQATT, CDR2 SNEGSKA, per germline (reference sequence). V lost 0 bases to trimming and J lost 0 bases, with 11 bases between them. Here the CDR3 reads CSARDAGTVNTEAFF. DNA of the CDR3: TGCAGTGCTAGAGATGCCGGGACGGTGAACACTGAAGCTTTCTTT.

This clonotype has just a few counts. CDR3: CSARTDQETQYF. The CDR3 nucleotides are TGCAGTGCTCGGACAGATCAAGAGACCCAGTACTTC. The chain is built from TRBV20-1 and TRBJ2-5; the D gene is possibly TRBD1 (6 bases). V was cut by 5 bases and J by 2 bases, with 9 bases left in between. The CDR3 has 12 residues. CDR1 and CDR2 from the germline V gene are DFQATT and SNEGSKA (reference sequence).

CDR3 sequence reads: CASSQGPRGGDTQYF. CDR3 DNA: TGTGCCAGCAGCCAAGGGCCCAGGGGTGGGGATACGCAGTATTTT. The genes are TRBV4-2 and TRBJ2-3; D is perhaps TRBD1 (6 bases). In germline, CDR1 is LGHNA, CDR2 YNFKEQ. The CDR3 consists of 15 residues. Trimming removed 1 base from V and 6 bases from J, with 14 bases in between.

This clonotype was detected only a few times. V gene TRBV20-1 combines with J gene TRBJ2-3; the match to TRBD1 covers 8 bases. The CDR3 runs to 16 residues. V trimming: 0 bases; J trimming: 2 bases; junction bases outside the gene matches: 7. Germline V gene sequence: CDR1 DFQATT, CDR2 SNEGSKA (reference sequence). CDR3 sequence: CSARDPGQAFTDTQYF. The CDR3 DNA reads TGCAGTGCTAGAGACCCGGGACAGGCCTTCACAGATACGCAGTATTTT.

This clonotype was counted at least ten times. V and J are TRBV3-1 and TRBJ2-4; D is perhaps TRBD1 (5 bases). This CDR3 has 16 residues. V was pared by 4 bases and J by 2 bases, with 15 bases between. Germline CDR1 and CDR2: LGHDT and YNNKEL (reference sequence). CDR3 loop: CASSLVQGITKNIQYF. The CDR3 DNA is TGTGCCAGCAGCCTCGTGCAGGGAATTACCAAAAACATTCAGTACTTC.

J is TRBJ1-4 and V is TRBV10-3; TRBD1 aligns across 11 bases. In germline, CDR1 is ENHRY, CDR2 SYGVKD. The CDR3 sequence is 15 residues long. With V trimmed by 5 bases and J by 6 bases, 5 bases remained unmatched. CDR3 in DNA: TGTGCCATCAGTACGGGACAGGGGGATGATGAAAAACTGTTTTTT. Translated, it gives CAISTGQGDDEKLFF.

This chain's CDR3 is CASSVTPNYNEQFF. The CDR3 region has the DNA TGTGCCAGCAGCGTAACCCCCAACTACAATGAGCAGTTCTTC. The chain recombines TRBV9 with TRBJ2-1; D ambiguous. Trimming removed 1 base from V and 3 bases from J, with 8 bases in between. Germline values: CDR1 SGDLS, CDR2 YYNGEE. This CDR3 has 14 residues.